This is a list of T cell receptor beta chains from one sample in a study of beta chain features in type 1 diabetes. Produced via immunoSEQ multiplex PCR; TCRdb's table is partial and in-frame only. Of some 700,000 clones listed, about an eighth are singletons. The sample consisted of naive CD4+ T cells from blood. The origin of the receptors is a man aged 18 to 30 with type 1 diabetes. The CDR3 runs from the conserved cysteine through the conserved F or W. Each record gives: CDR3 DNA, CDR3 protein, J gene, clone size, D gene, V gene. D genes are given only for firm matches. Expanded clones get a size class; other rows say once, few or many, or leave the size out.

CDR3 DNA: TGTGCCAGCCAAGGAGGGGCAGATGGCTACACCTTC; CDR3 protein: CASQGGADGYTF; J gene: TRBJ1-2; clone size: -; D gene: -; V gene: TRBV28
CDR3 DNA: TGTGCCAGCAGACCAGGACAGGGGGCCGTGGAGACCCAGTACTTC; CDR3 protein: CASRPGQGAVETQYF; J gene: TRBJ2-5; clone size: -; D gene: TRBD1; V gene: TRBV11-2
CDR3 DNA: TGTGCCATCAGACCGGACCCTAACTATGGCTACACCTTC; CDR3 protein: CAIRPDPNYGYTF; J gene: TRBJ1-2; clone size: -; D gene: -; V gene: TRBV10-3
CDR3 DNA: TGCGCCAGCAGCCCGACCGCTAGCACTAGCACAGATACGCAGTATTTT; CDR3 protein: CASSPTASTSTDTQYF; J gene: TRBJ2-3; clone size: few; D gene: -; V gene: TRBV5-1
CDR3 DNA: TGTGCCAGCAGTGAGGGGGGGATGACAGATACGCAGTATTTT; CDR3 protein: CASSEGGMTDTQYF; J gene: TRBJ2-3; clone size: few; D gene: TRBD2; V gene: TRBV6-1
CDR3 DNA: TGTGCCAGCAGTGATAGCGGAGGGCTACCCTATGGCTACACCTTC; CDR3 protein: CASSDSGGLPYGYTF; J gene: TRBJ1-2; clone size: -; D gene: -; V gene: TRBV6-1
CDR3 DNA: TGTGCCAGCACCGGGGCCGACAAGATGAACACTGAAGCTTTCTTT; CDR3 protein: CASTGADKMNTEAFF; J gene: TRBJ1-1; clone size: -; D gene: -; V gene: TRBV28
CDR3 DNA: TGTGCCAGCAGTTCGCCGGGGCAGCCCCAGCATTTT; CDR3 protein: CASSSPGQPQHF; J gene: TRBJ1-5; clone size: -; D gene: -; V gene: TRBV6-5
CDR3 DNA: TGCGCCAGCGCCCGTCATAACTTAACGGGGGCCAACGTCCTGACTTTC; CDR3 protein: CASARHNLTGANVLTF; J gene: TRBJ2-6; clone size: few; D gene: -; V gene: TRBV10-2
CDR3 DNA: TGCGCCAGCAGCTTGGGAACCACAGGTACAAACACTGAAGCTTTCTTT; CDR3 protein: CASSLGTTGTNTEAFF; J gene: TRBJ1-1; clone size: few; D gene: -; V gene: TRBV5-1
CDR3 DNA: TGTGCCAGCAGCTTAGCGATGGGGGACACTGAAGCTTTCTTT; CDR3 protein: CASSLAMGDTEAFF; J gene: TRBJ1-1; clone size: -; D gene: -; V gene: TRBV7-2
CDR3 DNA: TGTGCCAGCAGTATTGGGGGGATGAGCAATCAGCCCCAGCATTTT; CDR3 protein: CASSIGGMSNQPQHF; J gene: TRBJ1-5; clone size: few; D gene: -; V gene: TRBV5-4
CDR3 DNA: TGTGCCAGCTCACCGAGGGGCACAGATACGCAGTATTTT; CDR3 protein: CASSPRGTDTQYF; J gene: TRBJ2-3; clone size: few; D gene: -; V gene: TRBV18
CDR3 DNA: TGCGCCAGCAGCTTGGCCTCGCCAGCGGACGGGGAGCTGTTTTTT; CDR3 protein: CASSLASPADGELFF; J gene: TRBJ2-2; clone size: few; D gene: -; V gene: TRBV5-1
CDR3 DNA: TGTGCCAGCAGCGGGACAGATACAAACATTCAGTACTTC; CDR3 protein: CASSGTDTNIQYF; J gene: TRBJ2-4; clone size: -; D gene: TRBD1; V gene: TRBV6-5
CDR3 DNA: TGCGCCAGCAGCTACCGGACACAGCTGTTTTTT; CDR3 protein: CASSYRTQLFF; J gene: TRBJ2-2; clone size: few; D gene: -; V gene: TRBV5-1
CDR3 DNA: TGTGCCAGCAGCTTGGCCGTGCTTCCGGACTTGCGGTACTTC; CDR3 protein: CASSLAVLPDLRYF; J gene: TRBJ2-7; clone size: few; D gene: -; V gene: TRBV5-8
CDR3 DNA: TGTGCCAGCAGTACCGCGGGCTCGGGGACCCAGTACTTC; CDR3 protein: CASSTAGSGTQYF; J gene: TRBJ2-5; clone size: few; D gene: -; V gene: TRBV13
CDR3 DNA: TGTGCCAGCAGTTACTCCCCCTTTGCAGGGGATGAGCAGTTCTTC; CDR3 protein: CASSYSPFAGDEQFF; J gene: TRBJ2-1; clone size: few; D gene: -; V gene: TRBV6-5
CDR3 DNA: TGCAGCGTTGACATGCACACCTTC; CDR3 protein: CSVDMHTF; J gene: TRBJ1-2; clone size: few; D gene: -; V gene: TRBV29-1
CDR3 DNA: TGTGCCAGCAGCTACAACAATCAGCCCCAGCATTTT; CDR3 protein: CASSYNNQPQHF; J gene: TRBJ1-5; clone size: few; D gene: -; V gene: TRBV7-2
CDR3 DNA: TGTGCCAGCAGTCTCGTGTCTTTGGGCTACACCTTC; CDR3 protein: CASSLVSLGYTF; J gene: TRBJ1-2; clone size: few; D gene: -; V gene: TRBV28
CDR3 DNA: TGTGCCAGTAGTATCCAGGGGGAGAGCACTGAAGCTTTCTTT; CDR3 protein: CASSIQGESTEAFF; J gene: TRBJ1-1; clone size: few; D gene: TRBD1; V gene: TRBV19
CDR3 DNA: TGTGCCACTCGCGATTTAGGGGTCGAAAACATTCAGTACTTC; CDR3 protein: CATRDLGVENIQYF; J gene: TRBJ2-4; clone size: -; D gene: -; V gene: TRBV7-9
CDR3 DNA: TGTGCCAGCAGTCCCACCACGTACACTGAAGCTTTCTTT; CDR3 protein: CASSPTTYTEAFF; J gene: TRBJ1-1; clone size: -; D gene: -; V gene: TRBV6-5
CDR3 DNA: TGCAGCGTTCGGCTCTCGAGGAACACCGGGGAGCTGTTTTTT; CDR3 protein: CSVRLSRNTGELFF; J gene: TRBJ2-2; clone size: -; D gene: -; V gene: TRBV29-1